Each of the 18 T cell receptor beta chains below was sequenced from the same sample in a study of PD-1 blockade in mismatch repair-deficient tumors. Method: immunoSEQ multiplex PCR; TCRdb's copy keeps in-frame clones and lacks some. This sample has over 100,000 clones, with roughly 80% found just once. The material sequenced was peripheral blood, taken about 13 months after starting pembrolizumab. The source of these receptors is an adult with mismatch repair-deficient cancer.

The V and J genes are TRBV6-1 and TRBJ1-5; the match to TRBD1 covers 7 bases. J lost 3 bases, V lost 4 bases, and 6 bases had no gene match. This CDR3 has 15 residues. Germline-derived CDR1 and CDR2 are MNHNS and SASEGT. For the CDR3, the DNA is TGTGCCAGCAGTGGAACGGGACAGATCAATCAGCCCCAGCATTTT. Translated, it gives CASSGTGQINQPQHF.

The V and J genes are TRBV29-1 and TRBJ2-7, with 9 bases matching TRBD1. Germline loops: CDR1 SQVTM, CDR2 ANQGSEA. J gave up 6 bases and V 4 bases, and 10 bases lay outside the gene matches. This CDR3 has 14 amino acids. In DNA, the CDR3 is TGCAGCGTTGGGCTTACAGGGGGCTCTCTCGAGCAGTACTTC. Protein sequence: CSVGLTGGSLEQYF.

This clone occurred a few times. This rearrangement joins TRBV5-4 to TRBJ1-1, with D maybe TRBD1 (6 bases). The germline V gene has CDR1 SGHNT and CDR2 YYREEE (reference sequence). Deletions cut 1 base from V and 0 bases from J, with 10 bases between. This CDR3 is 15 amino acids long. The CDR3 DNA reads TGTGCCAGCAGCTTGCCAGGGGCCATGAACACTGAAGCTTTCTTT. It specifies CASSLPGAMNTEAFF.

The genes are TRBV9 and TRBJ2-7; 7 nucleotides match TRBD2. CDR3 length: 14 amino acids. Trimming took 4 bases from V and 2 from J; bases not matched to a gene: 6. Germline values: CDR1 SGDLS, CDR2 YYNGEE. The CDR3 sequence is CASSQAGTTYEQYF. The CDR3 DNA reads as TGTGCCAGCAGCCAGGCCGGGACTACCTACGAGCAGTACTTC.

This chain connects TRBV18 to TRBJ2-1; 13 nucleotides match TRBD2. CDR1 is KGHSH, CDR2 LQKENI, per germline. After removal of 3 bases from V and 9 bases from J, the junction contained 8 bases not matched to a gene. The CDR3 has 16 residues. CDR3 bases: TGTGCCAGCTCACCGTCCGGACTAGCGGGAGCTTCTGAGCAGTTCTTC. This sequence encodes CASSPSGLAGASEQFF.

V and J are TRBV9 and TRBJ2-1, with TRBD2 matching 7 bases. The CDR3 is 14 amino acids. Per germline, CDR1 SGDLS and CDR2 YYNGEE. Trimming cost V 3 bases and J 5 bases; bases outside gene matches: 5. The chain's CDR3 is CASSGREGHNEQFF. CDR3 sequence (DNA): TGTGCCAGCAGCGGGAGGGAGGGTCACAATGAGCAGTTCTTC.

The chain joins TRBV6-5 to TRBJ2-7, with D unresolved. The germline V gene encodes CDR1 MNHEY and CDR2 SVGAGI. Trimming stripped 9 bases from V and 4 bases from J, with 22 bases between. The CDR3 is 15 residues long. CDR3 DNA sequence: TGTGCCAGTAGTAAACAAGCTTACCCCTTTTACGAGCAGTACTTC. Its translation: CASSKQAYPFYEQYF.

The chain has TRBV29-1 and TRBJ2-7, with D perhaps matching TRBD1 (6 bases). The V end lost 8 bases, the J end lost 5 bases, and 16 bases lay between the germline ends. Germline V gene lookup returns CDR1 SQVTM and CDR2 ANQGSEA. CDR3 size: 12 residues. The CDR3 here is CSIRGTDNEQYF. DNA of the CDR3: TGCAGCATCAGGGGAACGGACAACGAGCAGTACTTC.

The V and J genes are TRBV5-4 and TRBJ2-5; 14 nucleotides match TRBD2. Trimming took 4 bases from V and 1 from J; bases not matched to a gene: 3. Looked up from germline, CDR1 is SGHNT and CDR2 is YYREEE (reference sequence). The CDR3 runs 16 residues. CDR3 bases: TGTGCCAGCAGCCCGGGGACTAGCGGGAGCCAAGAGACCCAGTACTTC. This sequence encodes CASSPGTSGSQETQYF.

The chain combines TRBV5-1 with TRBJ2-2; no definite D call. The germline CDR1 and CDR2 sequences are SGHRS and YFSETQ. The CDR3 totals 13 residues. V gave up 4 bases and J gave up 5 bases, with 9 bases separating them. CDR3 nucleotides: TGCGCCAGCAGCGCCTACCTGACCGGGGAGCTGTTTTTT. Residues: CASSAYLTGELFF.

This rearrangement joins TRBV6-1 to TRBJ2-1; 7 bases fit TRBD2. This CDR3 spans 13 amino acids. The V gene end was trimmed by 0 bases and the J gene end by 15 bases; junction bases not matched to a gene: 8. Germline CDR1 MNHNS, CDR2 SASEGT. CDR3 DNA sequence: TGTGCCAGCAGTGAAGCGCTGCGGGGGTCTCCGTTCTTC. Its translation is CASSEALRGSPFF.

The chain uses TRBV11-3 and TRBJ2-1, with 8 positions matching TRBD2. Germline CDR1 SGHNT, CDR2 YENEEA. The ends lost 5 bases at V and 8 bases at J; junction bases unmatched: 8. The CDR3 sequence is 14 residues long. Here the CDR3 reads CASSASTSEDEQFF. CDR3 nucleotides: TGTGCCAGCAGCGCCTCGACTAGCGAGGATGAGCAGTTCTTC.

The chain joins TRBV7-9 to TRBJ2-3; 7 positions match TRBD2. V lost 3 bases and J lost 5; bases outside the gene matches: 5. The CDR3 length is 14 residues. CDR1 is SEHNR, CDR2 FQNEAQ, per germline (reference sequence). This chain's CDR3 is CASSFVAGVDTQYF. The CDR3 nucleotides are TGTGCCAGCAGCTTTGTGGCGGGAGTAGATACGCAGTATTTT.

CDR3 coding DNA: TGTGCCAGCTCACAAATAGGAGCAATCTATGGCTACACCTTC. This translates into CASSQIGAIYGYTF. This chain uses TRBV18 with TRBJ1-2; D gene uncertain. The CDR3 runs 14 residues. CDR1 is KGHSH and CDR2 is LQKENI in the germline V gene. V gave up 4 bases and J gave up 4 bases, with 13 bases separating them.

The rearrangement links TRBV6-9 to TRBJ2-2, with TRBD1 identical over 7 bases. This CDR3 has 15 residues. CDR1 is MNHGY and CDR2 is SVAAGI in the germline V gene. The V segment lost 5 bases and the J segment 4 bases; nucleotides outside the gene matches: 7. The CDR3 is CASSDPGQSTGELFF. CDR3 nucleotide sequence: TGTGCCAGCAGTGATCCGGGACAGAGCACCGGGGAGCTGTTTTTT.

This CDR3 reads CASSEDRAEPFRALHF. The DNA of the CDR3 is TGTGCCAGCAGTGAAGATCGGGCAGAACCTTTCCGGGCCCTCCACTTT. V is TRBV6-1 and J is TRBJ1-6; no definite D call. In germline, CDR1 is MNHNS, CDR2 SASEGT. This CDR3 spans 16 amino acids. Between the trimmed V and J ends, which lost 1 base and 14 bases, there was a span of 21 bases.

This chain uses TRBV5-6 with TRBJ2-6; a possible D gene is TRBD1 (5 bases). This CDR3 is built from 16 residues. V was trimmed by 1 base and J by 0 bases, leaving 8 bases between them. Germline V lookup: CDR1 SGHDT, CDR2 YYEEEE. CDR3 sequence reads: CASSLQGASGANVLTF. Here the CDR3 DNA reads TGTGCCAGCAGCTTGCAAGGGGCCTCTGGGGCCAACGTCCTGACTTTC.

The gene calls are TRBV5-1 and TRBJ2-3, with D hard to call. Trimming cost V 5 bases and J 0 bases, with 10 bases left between them. Germline loops: CDR1 SGHRS, CDR2 YFSETQ. CDR3 size: 14 residues. As DNA, the CDR3 is TGCGCCAGCAGTCCTATGGCTAGCACAGATACGCAGTATTTT. Encoded protein: CASSPMASTDTQYF. The variable domain in full, completed from reference TRBV5-1 and TRBJ2-3, reads KAGVTQTPRYLIKTRGQQVTLSCSPISGHRSVSWYQQTPGQGLQFLFEYFSETQRNKGNFPGRFSGRQFSNSRSEMNVSTLELGDSALYLCASSPMASTDTQYFGPGTRLTVL.